This T cell receptor (beta chain) was captured in a study of CD8+CD57+ T cells in acquired aplastic anemia. About the research overall: Isolated CD4+ and CD8+ cells, once sorted, yielded DNA averaging around 3 ug.

It was patients with CD8+CD57+ cell expansion by flow cytometry who were chosen for sequencing. This CDR3 spans 14 amino acids. Trimming cost V 3 bases and J 4 bases, with 12 bases left between them. Germline V CDR1 and CDR2: SGHNT, YYREEE (reference sequence). This clonotype was seen once. For CDR3 and TCR beta VDJ profiling, genomic DNA was the template used. TCRdb itself ran the reads through MiXCR, one entry per CDR3 protein. The data show 200,000 to 300,000 distinct CDR3 sequences, approximately 79% seen once. The chain employs TRBV5-4 and TRBJ2-3; D is perhaps TRBD2 (6 bases). The material sequenced was sorted CD4+, CD8+, or CD8+CD57+ T cells (not recorded which) from PBMCs. This TCR was sampled from a human donor with aplastic anemia. The CDR3 is CASSSPREADTQYF. DNA of the CDR3: TGTGCCAGCAGCTCTCCTAGGGAGGCAGATACGCAGTATTTT.